Given below is one T cell receptor beta chain in context. Its antigen is undetermined. The unsorted PBMC replicate PCRs were performed with 300 to 350 ng DNA, roughly 30,000 T cell genomes. Original processing notes: ImmunoSEQ output held junction-only sequences without quality scores, so filtering differed. Assay: immunoSEQ multiplex PCR; the TCRdb copy retains only in-frame clones and omits some. Clone size and the V and J calls come from that table; the DNA yielded D and trimming. In the table there are about 470,000 clones, roughly 77% of which are singletons. The data are from a study of shared clonotypes between healthy human individuals. Regarding the study as a whole: Sequencing depth was a factor that was expected to affect clonotype sharing among donors.

The CDR3 length is 16 residues. V shed 2 bases, J shed 4 bases, and the junction held 9 bases outside the gene matches. The V gene's germline CDR1 is MNHEY and CDR2 SMNVEV (reference sequence). This chain uses TRBV27 with TRBJ1-2, with 8 bases identical to TRBD1. Sequencing was done on a sample of PBMCs. The TCR was taken from a middle-aged woman in good health. Some clones in this sample may be carry-over from other donors' samples. The CDR3 region is CASSLKLGQGPYGYTF. The CDR3 DNA reads TGTGCCAGCAGTTTAAAGCTTGGACAGGGCCCCTATGGCTACACCTTC.